Listed below are T cell receptor beta chains from one sample, sequenced in a study of T cell repertoires in cytomegalovirus infection. TCRdb re-analysed the reads in MiXCR, keeping a single row per CDR3 protein. Among a few hundred thousand distinct CDR3 sequences listed, over 15% were seen once. Material for sequencing was CD8+ T cells from PBMCs. All receptors come from a human donor in good health (CMV status not recorded). Some clones in this sample may be carry-over from other donors' samples. CDR3s include the opening cysteine and the closing phenylalanine or tryptophan. Each record gives: V gene, J gene, D gene, CDR3 protein. A D gene is named only where the DNA matches it firmly.

>TRBV12-3/TRBV12-4|TRBJ2-3|.
CASSPYTDTQYF
>TRBV4-1|TRBJ1-5|.
CASSQAPDSGSNQPQHF
>TRBV29-1|TRBJ1-2|.
CSVSDSNYGYTF
>TRBV6-2/TRBV6-3|TRBJ2-5|.
CASSYLGPSQETQYF
>TRBV20-1|TRBJ2-7|TRBD1
CSARGDRGYEQYF
>TRBV7-2|TRBJ2-2|.
CASSLVWGSGELFF
>TRBV20-1|TRBJ1-6|.
CSATEAYNSPLHF
>TRBV7-4|TRBJ2-2|.
CASSFLGTISANTGELFF
>TRBV10-3|TRBJ1-5|.
CAIGEHPDQPQHF
>TRBV3-1|TRBJ2-3|TRBD2
CASSQDRGGVTDTQYF
>TRBV13|TRBJ2-2|.
CASSPGPNTGELFF
>TRBV27|TRBJ2-3|.
CASSLGYTDTQYF
>TRBV6-2/TRBV6-3|TRBJ2-3|.
CASKTNLGWPDTQYF
>TRBV7-3|TRBJ2-5|.
CASSVGRGTQYF
>TRBV28|TRBJ1-6|.
CASRGGGSLLSLHF
>TRBV29-1|TRBJ1-1|.
CSVLDGMNTEALF
>TRBV27|TRBJ1-3|.
CASGGGNTIYF
>TRBV28|TRBJ2-7|.
CASSPRDFSEQYF
>TRBV20-1|TRBJ2-7|TRBD1
CSARDVTGVDLSRLEQYF
>TRBV9|TRBJ2-7|.
CASSVAPAGNEQYF
>TRBV29-1|TRBJ1-2|.
CSAIRGYGYTF
>TRBV7-3|TRBJ2-3|.
CASSLIGESTDTQYF
>TRBV7-9|TRBJ2-5|TRBD1
CASSPTPGQEETQYF
>TRBV4-1|TRBJ1-6|.
CASSSGNYNSPLHF
>TRBV4-1|TRBJ2-1|.
CASSQEVGDYNEQFF
>TRBV5-1|TRBJ2-7|.
CASSLDPASEQYF
>TRBV19|TRBJ1-5|TRBD1
CASSIWTGDQPQHF
>TRBV7-2|TRBJ1-6|.
CASSLAYDTMISYNSPLHF
>TRBV11-2|TRBJ2-7|.
CASSLFSGGSSYEQYF
>TRBV19|TRBJ2-1|.
CASSINGDPGLYNEQFF
>TRBV12-5|TRBJ2-1|TRBD1
CASGRTFGTGGSNEQFF
>TRBV7-8|TRBJ1-2|TRBD1
CASSSGTGDGYTF
>TRBV7-8|TRBJ1-1|.
CASSLADSTEAFF
>TRBV20-1|TRBJ2-7|TRBD2
CSADRSGGYSYEQYF
>TRBV29-1|TRBJ1-1|.
CSVSGGENTEAFF
>TRBV4-3|TRBJ2-5|TRBD1
CASSQAMTGGMFRETQYF
>TRBV5-8|TRBJ2-4|.
CASNIGDSLELNIQYF
>TRBV20-1|TRBJ2-7|TRBD2
CSARDVRGDFYEQYF
>TRBV2|TRBJ2-7|.
CASSLQAHEQYF
>TRBV5-6|TRBJ2-7|.
CASSPRSSGKQYF
>TRBV13|TRBJ1-1|TRBD1
CASSLWTGPRTEAFF
>TRBV29-1|TRBJ1-2|TRBD1
CSAGRDSPKLRSNYGYTF
>TRBV7-8|TRBJ1-4|.
CASSLAPSDNEKLFF
>TRBV7-9|TRBJ1-1|.
CASSGYGGNTEAFF
>TRBV19|TRBJ2-5|TRBD2
CASTGTSGQETQYF
>TRBV5-4|TRBJ2-2|.
CASSPTGSNTGELFF
>TRBV7-8|TRBJ2-1|.
CASTFSEGPSNEQFF
>TRBV5-1|TRBJ2-7|TRBD1
CASSYRQGEQYF
>TRBV28|TRBJ1-2|.
CAARQGNYGYTF